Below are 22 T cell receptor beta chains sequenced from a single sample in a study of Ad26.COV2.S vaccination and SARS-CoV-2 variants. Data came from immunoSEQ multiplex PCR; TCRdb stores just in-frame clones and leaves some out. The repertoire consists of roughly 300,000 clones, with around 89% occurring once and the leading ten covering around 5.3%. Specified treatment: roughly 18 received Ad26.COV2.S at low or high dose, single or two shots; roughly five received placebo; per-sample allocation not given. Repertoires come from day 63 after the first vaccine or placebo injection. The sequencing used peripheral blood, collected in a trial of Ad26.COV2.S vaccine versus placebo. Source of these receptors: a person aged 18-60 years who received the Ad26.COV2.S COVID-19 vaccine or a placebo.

The CDR3, as DNA: TGTGCCAGCAGCCCGTCGACGGGGGAAGAGACCCAGTACTTC. It is translated as CASSPSTGEETQYF. The chain carries TRBV11-2 and TRBJ2-5, with TRBD2 as a possible D gene (6 bases). V shed 5 bases and J shed 3 bases, with 13 bases lying between them. Germline V gene lookup returns CDR1 SGHAT and CDR2 FQNNGV. The CDR3 is made up of 14 amino acids.

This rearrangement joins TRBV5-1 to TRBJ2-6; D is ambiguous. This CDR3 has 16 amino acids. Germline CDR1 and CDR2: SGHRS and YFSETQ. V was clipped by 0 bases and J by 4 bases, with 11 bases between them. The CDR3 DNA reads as TGCGCCAGCAGCTTGGGTGCCACCACCGGGGCCAACGTCCTGACTTTC. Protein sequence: CASSLGATTGANVLTF.

This CDR3 is CASSPSGGRTDTQYF. The DNA of the CDR3 is TGTGCCAGCAGCCCCTCAGGCGGACGCACAGATACGCAGTATTTT. The chain uses TRBV5-4 and TRBJ2-3; no definite D call. CDR3 size: 15 residues. V gave up 4 bases and J gave up 1 base, with 13 bases separating them. The V gene's germline CDR1 is SGHNT and CDR2 YYREEE (reference sequence).

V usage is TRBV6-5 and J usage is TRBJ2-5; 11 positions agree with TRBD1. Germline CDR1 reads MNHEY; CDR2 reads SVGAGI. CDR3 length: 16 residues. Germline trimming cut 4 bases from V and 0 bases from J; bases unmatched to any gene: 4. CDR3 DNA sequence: TGTGCCAGCAGTTCCCTGGGACAGGGGGACCAAGAGACCCAGTACTTC. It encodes CASSSLGQGDQETQYF.

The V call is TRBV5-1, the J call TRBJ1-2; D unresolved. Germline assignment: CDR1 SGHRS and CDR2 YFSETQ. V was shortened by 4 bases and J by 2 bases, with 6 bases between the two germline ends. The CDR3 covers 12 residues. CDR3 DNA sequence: TGCGCCAGCAGCGAGGACAACTATGGCTACACCTTC. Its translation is CASSEDNYGYTF.

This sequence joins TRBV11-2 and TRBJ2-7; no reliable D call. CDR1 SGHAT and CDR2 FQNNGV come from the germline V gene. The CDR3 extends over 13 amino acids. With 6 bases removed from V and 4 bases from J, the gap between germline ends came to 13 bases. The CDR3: CASRQIKGYEQYF. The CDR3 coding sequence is TGTGCCAGCAGGCAAATAAAGGGTTACGAGCAGTACTTC.

The CDR3 nucleotides are TGTGCCAGTAGTATGCCGGGGGCGGAAACAGATACGCAGTATTTT. It codes for CASSMPGAETDTQYF. V and J are TRBV19 and TRBJ2-3; possibly TRBD1 or TRBD2 for D (6 bases each). CDR1 is LNHDA, CDR2 SQIVND, per germline (reference sequence). The CDR3 is 15 amino acids. The ends were cut back, 3 bases at V and 3 bases at J, with 13 bases in the middle.

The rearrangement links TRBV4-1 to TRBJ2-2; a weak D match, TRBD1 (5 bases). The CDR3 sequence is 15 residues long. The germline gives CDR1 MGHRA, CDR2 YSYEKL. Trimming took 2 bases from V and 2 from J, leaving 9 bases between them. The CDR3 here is CASSQLTANTGELFF. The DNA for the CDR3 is TGCGCCAGCAGCCAATTGACAGCTAACACCGGGGAGCTGTTTTTT.

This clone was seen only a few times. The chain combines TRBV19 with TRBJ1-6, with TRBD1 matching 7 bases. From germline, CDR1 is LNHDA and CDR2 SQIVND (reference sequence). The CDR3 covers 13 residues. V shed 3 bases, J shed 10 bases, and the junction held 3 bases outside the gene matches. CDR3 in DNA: TGTGCCAGTAGTATCGACAGGGTCTCACCCCTCCACTTT. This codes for CASSIDRVSPLHF.

DNA of the CDR3: TGTGCCAGCAGGCCTGGGACAGGGGGCGGTTCTGGCTACACCTTC. Its translation: CASRPGTGGGSGYTF. The V and J genes are TRBV6-5 and TRBJ1-2; TRBD1 matches at 12 bases. The V gene end was trimmed by 6 bases and the J gene end by 7 bases; junction bases not matched to a gene: 9. The CDR3 spans 15 residues. Looked up from germline, CDR1 is MNHEY and CDR2 is SVGAGI.

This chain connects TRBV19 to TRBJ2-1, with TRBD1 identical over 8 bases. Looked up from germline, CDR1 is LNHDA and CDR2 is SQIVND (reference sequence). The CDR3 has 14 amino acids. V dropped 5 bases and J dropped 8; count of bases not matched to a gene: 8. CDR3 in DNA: TGTGCCAGTAGTCATACAGGGGGTTGGTATGAGCAGTTCTTC. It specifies CASSHTGGWYEQFF. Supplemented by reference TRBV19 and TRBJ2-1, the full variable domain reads DGGITQSPKYLFRKEGQNVTLSCEQNLNHDAMYWYRQDPGQGLRLIYYSQIVNDFQKGDIAEGYSVSREKKESFPLTVTSAQKNPTAFYLCASSHTGGWYEQFFGPGTRLTVL.

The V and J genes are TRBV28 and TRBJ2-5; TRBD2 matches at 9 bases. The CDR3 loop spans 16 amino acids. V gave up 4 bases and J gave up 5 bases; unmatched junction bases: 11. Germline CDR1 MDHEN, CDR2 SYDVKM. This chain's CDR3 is CASSSRGGAKMETQYF. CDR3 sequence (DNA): TGTGCCAGCAGTTCTCGCGGGGGGGCCAAGATGGAGACCCAGTACTTC.

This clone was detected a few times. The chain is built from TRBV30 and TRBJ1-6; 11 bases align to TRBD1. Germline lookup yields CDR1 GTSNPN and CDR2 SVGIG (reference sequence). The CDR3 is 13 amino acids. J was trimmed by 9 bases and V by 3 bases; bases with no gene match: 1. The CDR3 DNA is TGTGCCTGGAGAGGGACAGGGGGTTCACCCCTCCACTTT. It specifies CAWRGTGGSPLHF.

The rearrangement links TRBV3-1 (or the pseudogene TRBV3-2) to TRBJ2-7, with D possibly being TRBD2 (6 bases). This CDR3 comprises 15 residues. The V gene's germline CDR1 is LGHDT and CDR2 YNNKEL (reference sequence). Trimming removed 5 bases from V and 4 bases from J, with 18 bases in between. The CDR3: CASSVTSGTEYEQYF. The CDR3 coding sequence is TGTGCCAGCAGCGTTACCTCGGGGACTGAGTACGAGCAGTACTTC.

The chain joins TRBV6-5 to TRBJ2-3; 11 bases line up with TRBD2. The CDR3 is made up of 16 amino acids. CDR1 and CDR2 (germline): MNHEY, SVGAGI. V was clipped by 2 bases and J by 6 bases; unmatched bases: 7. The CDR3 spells CASSYASGGNRDTQYF. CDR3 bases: TGTGCCAGCAGTTACGCTAGCGGGGGGAACAGGGATACGCAGTATTTT.

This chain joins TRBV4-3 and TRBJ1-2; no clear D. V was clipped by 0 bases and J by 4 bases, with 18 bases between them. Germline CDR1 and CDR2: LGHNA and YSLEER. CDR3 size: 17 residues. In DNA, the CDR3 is TGCGCCAGCAGCCAAGAAGGTCTAGGACCGTCACTCTATGGCTACACCTTC. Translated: CASSQEGLGPSLYGYTF.

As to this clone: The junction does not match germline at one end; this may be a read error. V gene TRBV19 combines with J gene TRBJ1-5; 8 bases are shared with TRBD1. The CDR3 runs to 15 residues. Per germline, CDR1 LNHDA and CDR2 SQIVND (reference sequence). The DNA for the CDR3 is TGTGCCAGTAGTGTAGACAGGGGAGGCAATCAGCCCCAGCATTTT. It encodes CASSVDRGGNQPQHF.

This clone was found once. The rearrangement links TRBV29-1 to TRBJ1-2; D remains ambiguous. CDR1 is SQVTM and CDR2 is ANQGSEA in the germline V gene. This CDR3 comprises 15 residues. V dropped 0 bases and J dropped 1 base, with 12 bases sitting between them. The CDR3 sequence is CSVEETTADNYGYTF. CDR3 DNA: TGCAGCGTTGAAGAGACTACGGCGGATAACTATGGCTACACCTTC.

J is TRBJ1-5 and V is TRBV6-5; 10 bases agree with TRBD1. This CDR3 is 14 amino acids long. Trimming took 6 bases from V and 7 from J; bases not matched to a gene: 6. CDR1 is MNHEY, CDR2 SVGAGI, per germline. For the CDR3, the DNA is TGTGCCAGCAGGTTACCGGGACAGGGGCAGCCCCAGCATTTT. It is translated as CASRLPGQGQPQHF.

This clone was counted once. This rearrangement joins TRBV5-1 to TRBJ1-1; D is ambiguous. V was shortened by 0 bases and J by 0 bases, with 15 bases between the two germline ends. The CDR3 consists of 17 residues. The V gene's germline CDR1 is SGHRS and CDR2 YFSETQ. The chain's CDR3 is CASSLGVGGRMNTEAFF. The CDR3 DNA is TGCGCCAGCAGCTTGGGGGTTGGTGGACGGATGAACACTGAAGCTTTCTTT.

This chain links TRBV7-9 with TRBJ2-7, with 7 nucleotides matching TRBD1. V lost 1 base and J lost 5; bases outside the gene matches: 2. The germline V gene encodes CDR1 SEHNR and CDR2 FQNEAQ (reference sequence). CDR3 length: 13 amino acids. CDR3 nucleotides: TGTGCCAGCAGCTTAGGGGACAGCAACGAGCAGTACTTC. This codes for CASSLGDSNEQYF.

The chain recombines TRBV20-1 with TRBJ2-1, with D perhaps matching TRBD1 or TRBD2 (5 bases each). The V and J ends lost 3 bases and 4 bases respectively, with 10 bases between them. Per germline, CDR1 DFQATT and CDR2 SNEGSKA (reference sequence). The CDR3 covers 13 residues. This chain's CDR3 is CSASRGQYNEQFF. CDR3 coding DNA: TGCAGTGCTAGTCGGGGCCAATACAATGAGCAGTTCTTC.